This T cell receptor beta chain emerged from a study of blood T cell repertoires in COVID-19. In the authors' methods: Counts of nucleated cells, estimated from reference gene primer amplification, were obtained. Data came from immunoSEQ multiplex PCR; TCRdb stores just in-frame clones and leaves some out. Clone size and V and J calls were adopted from that table, with D and trimming inferred from the DNA. The data hold some 130,000 clones, with roughly 86% observed a single time. This TCR was sampled from a woman aged 70 to 79 with COVID-19, enrolled during active disease. The sample was peripheral blood.

The chain's CDR3 is CASSLTGYEQYF. CDR3 bases: TGTGCCAGCAGCCTCACAGGGTACGAGCAGTACTTC. The chain combines TRBV6-6 with TRBJ2-7; a possible D gene is TRBD1 (6 bases). CDR3 length: 12 residues. CDR1 MNHNY and CDR2 SVGAGI come from the germline V gene (reference sequence). Trimming removed 6 bases at V and 4 bases at J, with 10 bases between.